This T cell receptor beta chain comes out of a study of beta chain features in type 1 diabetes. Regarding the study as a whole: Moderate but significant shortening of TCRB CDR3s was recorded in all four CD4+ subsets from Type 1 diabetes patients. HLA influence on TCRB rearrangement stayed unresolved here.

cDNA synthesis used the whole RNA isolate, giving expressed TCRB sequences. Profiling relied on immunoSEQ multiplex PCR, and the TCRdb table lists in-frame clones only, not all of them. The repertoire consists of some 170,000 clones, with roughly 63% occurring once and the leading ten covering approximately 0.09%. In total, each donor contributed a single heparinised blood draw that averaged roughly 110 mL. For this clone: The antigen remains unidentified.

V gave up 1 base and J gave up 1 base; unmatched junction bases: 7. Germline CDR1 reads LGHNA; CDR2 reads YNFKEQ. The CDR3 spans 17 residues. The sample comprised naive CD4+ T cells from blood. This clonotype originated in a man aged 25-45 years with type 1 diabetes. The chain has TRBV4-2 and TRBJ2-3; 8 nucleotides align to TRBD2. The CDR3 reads CASSQVVAGGGTDTQYF. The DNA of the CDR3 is TGTGCCAGCAGCCAAGTGGTCGCGGGGGGAGGCACAGATACGCAGTATTTT.